These 22 T cell receptor beta chains came from one sample sequenced in a study of blood T cell repertoires in COVID-19. Sequencing was performed with immunoSEQ multiplex PCR; in TCRdb, only in-frame clones are kept and a portion is missing. The data show 86,000 or so clones, more than 90% seen once. The source material was peripheral blood. These receptor sequences come from a human donor with active COVID-19. The donor label of this sample is uncertain.

The V and J genes are TRBV12-3 or TRBV12-4 and TRBJ1-5, with a possible D match to TRBD1 (5 bases). The CDR3 is 13 residues long. V shed 6 bases and J shed 4 bases, with 10 bases lying between them. CDR3: CASRGTGNQPQHF. The CDR3 bases are TGTGCCAGCAGAGGGACTGGGAATCAGCCCCAGCATTTT.

The chain has TRBV6-5 and TRBJ2-1; weak D call: TRBD2 (6 bases). V gave up 2 bases and J gave up 6 bases, with 14 bases separating them. This CDR3 is 15 amino acids long. CDR1 and CDR2 from the germline V gene are MNHEY and SVGAGI. In DNA, the CDR3 is TGTGCCAGCAGTTACAAGGCCCGGGGGATCAATGAGCAGTTCTTC. This translates into CASSYKARGINEQFF.

The chain combines TRBV6-5 with TRBJ1-1; perhaps TRBD1 as D (5 bases). The length of the CDR3 is 16 residues. The V end was cut by 0 bases, the J end by 2 bases, with 13 bases between. Germline lookup yields CDR1 MNHEY and CDR2 SVGAGI. The CDR3: CASSYSVRAANTEAFF. Written as DNA, the CDR3 is TGTGCCAGCAGTTACTCAGTCAGGGCTGCCAACACTGAAGCTTTCTTT.

The chain links TRBV30 to TRBJ1-3, with TRBD1 identical over 8 bases. CDR1 and CDR2 (germline): GTSNPN, SVGIG (reference sequence). The CDR3 contains 17 residues. Germline trimming cut 0 bases from V and 4 bases from J; bases unmatched to any gene: 11. The CDR3 bases are TGTGCCTGGAGTGTAAGCGGACAGGGCGCCGACGGAAACACCATATATTTT. Translation: CAWSVSGQGADGNTIYF.

V usage is TRBV19 and J usage is TRBJ2-7, with TRBD2 matching 7 bases. V lost 5 bases to trimming and J lost 2 bases; unmatched junction nucleotides: 3. Germline CDR1 LNHDA, CDR2 SQIVND (reference sequence). The CDR3 contains 13 residues. CDR3 nucleotide sequence: TGTGCCAGTAGTGCTGGGGGGGCCTACGAGCAGTACTTC. Translated: CASSAGGAYEQYF.

The chain uses TRBV5-4 and TRBJ2-3, with 13 bases aligning to TRBD2. The CDR3 length is 15 residues. J lost 8 bases, V lost 3 bases, and 6 bases had no gene match. Germline V CDR1 and CDR2: SGHNT, YYREEE (reference sequence). The CDR3 loop is CASSYGLAGEGTQYF. The CDR3, as DNA: TGTGCCAGCAGCTACGGACTAGCGGGAGAGGGTACGCAGTATTTT. The full variable domain, in which reference TRBV5-4 and TRBJ2-3 provide the parts outside the CDR3, is ETGVTQSPTHLIKTRGQQVTLRCSSQSGHNTVSWYQQALGQGPQFIFQYYREEENGRGNFPPRFSGLQFPNYSSELNVNALELDDSALYLCASSYGLAGEGTQYFGPGTRLTVL.

The chain links TRBV19 to TRBJ1-5; D remains ambiguous. V lost 7 bases, J lost 4 bases, and 17 bases lay in between. Germline-derived CDR1 and CDR2 are LNHDA and SQIVND (reference sequence). This CDR3 contains 15 residues. Here the CDR3 DNA reads TGTGCCAGTAATTTCTCTCCGGGAGATAATCAGCCCCAGCATTTT. This sequence encodes CASNFSPGDNQPQHF.

The chain couples TRBV6-4 to TRBJ2-2, with TRBD2 matching over 10 bases. Germline V lookup: CDR1 MRHNA, CDR2 SNTAGT. The CDR3 is made up of 15 amino acids. J gave up 7 bases and V 6 bases, and 8 bases lay outside the gene matches. The CDR3 nucleotides are TGTGCCAGCAGCCCTAGCGGGAGAAGGCACGGGGAGCTGTTTTTT. Amino acids: CASSPSGRRHGELFF.

The V and J genes are TRBV11-3 and TRBJ1-3; weak D call: TRBD1 (6 bases). Germline CDR1 is SGHNT and CDR2 is YENEEA. The CDR3 is 16 residues long. V shed 5 bases and J shed 3 bases, with 17 bases lying between them. For the CDR3, the DNA is TGTGCCAGCAGCAGGGACACCAGAACGATTGGAAACACCATATATTTT. Its protein product is CASSRDTRTIGNTIYF.

The chain recombines TRBV2 with TRBJ1-2, with a weak D call TRBD1 (5 bases). V lost 7 bases and J 5 bases, leaving 20 bases between the germline ends. This CDR3 has 15 amino acids. The germline V gene encodes CDR1 SNHLY and CDR2 FYNNEI. Here the CDR3 DNA reads TGTGCCAGCAACCCGATCAGGGTTGGGGCATATGGCTACACCTTC. Protein: CASNPIRVGAYGYTF.

The table lists this clone with a count of one. This chain joins TRBV6-5 and TRBJ2-2, with 7 bases identical to TRBD1. The CDR3 is 16 amino acids. The ends lost 2 bases at V and 4 bases at J; junction bases unmatched: 7. CDR1 and CDR2 from the germline V gene are MNHEY and SVGAGI. In DNA, the CDR3 is TGTGCCAGCAGTTACCGAGGACAGGACAGCACCGGGGAGCTGTTTTTT. Amino acids: CASSYRGQDSTGELFF.

V is TRBV7-2 and J is TRBJ1-2; D remains ambiguous. The CDR3 is made up of 14 amino acids. Germline values: CDR1 SGHTA, CDR2 FQGNSA. The V and J ends lost 1 base and 4 bases respectively, with 10 bases between them. The CDR3 sequence: CASSLEAGPYGYTF. The CDR3 DNA is TGTGCCAGCAGCTTAGAAGCAGGCCCCTATGGCTACACCTTC.

The chain combines TRBV10-3 with TRBJ2-3, with a weak D call TRBD1 (6 bases). V lost 0 bases and J lost 6, with 10 bases in between. From germline, CDR1 is ENHRY and CDR2 SYGVKD. The CDR3 is 14 amino acids. Here the CDR3 DNA reads TGTGCCATCAGTGAGTCACAGGGTATCGATACGCAGTATTTT. Amino acids: CAISESQGIDTQYF.

This clone came up a few times. This chain connects TRBV5-5 to TRBJ2-7; TRBD1 aligns across 7 bases. This CDR3 contains 14 residues. Germline CDR1 reads SGHKS; CDR2 reads YYEKEE (reference sequence). V lost 0 bases to trimming and J lost 4 bases; unmatched junction nucleotides: 4. The CDR3 nucleotides read TGTGCCAGCAGCTTGGATGGCAGGGGGTACGAGCAGTACTTC. This gives the protein CASSLDGRGYEQYF.

V usage is TRBV2 and J usage is TRBJ2-7; 8 bases are a match to TRBD1. CDR1 and CDR2 (germline): SNHLY, FYNNEI. The J segment lost 5 bases and the V segment lost 3 bases, leaving 12 bases of the junction unmatched. This CDR3 has 16 residues. CDR3 in DNA: TGTGCCAGCAGTGAGAGGACAGGGTTCTTGCGAGACGAGCAGTACTTC. This sequence encodes CASSERTGFLRDEQYF.

CDR3 region: CASSQVVAGMNTGELFF. Here the CDR3 DNA reads TGTGCCAGCAGCCAAGTTGTTGCGGGGATGAACACCGGGGAGCTGTTTTTT. The chain has TRBV3-1 (or the pseudogene TRBV3-2) and TRBJ2-2; tentative D call: TRBD2 (6 bases). Looked up from germline, CDR1 is LGHDT and CDR2 is YNNKEL (reference sequence). This CDR3 has 17 residues. The ends were cut back, 1 base at V and 1 base at J, with 13 bases in the middle.

The J gene is TRBJ1-2, the V gene TRBV4-1; 8 bases line up with TRBD1. The V and J ends lost 3 bases and 8 bases, in that order; junction bases with no gene match: 8. CDR1 and CDR2 (germline): MGHRA, YSYEKL. The CDR3 runs 14 residues. CDR3 in amino acids: CASSHGQGVDGYTF. The CDR3 DNA sequence: TGCGCCAGCAGCCACGGACAGGGAGTAGACGGCTACACCTTC.

This clone was seen only once. The chain carries TRBV19 and TRBJ2-3; unclear D gene. The CDR3 loop spans 16 amino acids. V was clipped by 0 bases and J by 0 bases, with 10 bases between them. Per the germline V gene, CDR1 is LNHDA and CDR2 is SQIVND (reference sequence). The CDR3 coding sequence is TGTGCCAGTAGTATAGACAGGTCCCTTAGCACAGATACGCAGTATTTT. Translated, it gives CASSIDRSLSTDTQYF.

The J gene is TRBJ2-7, the V gene TRBV5-1, with 7 bases identical to TRBD2. Germline V gene sequence: CDR1 SGHRS, CDR2 YFSETQ. The V segment lost 0 bases and the J segment 2 bases; nucleotides outside the gene matches: 5. This CDR3 is built from 15 residues. The CDR3 DNA sequence: TGCGCCAGCAGCTTGGATCTAGCGGTGACCTACGAGCAGTACTTC. Translation: CASSLDLAVTYEQYF.

The chain combines TRBV9 with TRBJ2-5; tentatively, D is TRBD1 (5 bases). Trimming cost V 3 bases and J 8 bases, with 20 bases left between them. The germline gives CDR1 SGDLS, CDR2 YYNGEE. The CDR3 consists of 15 residues. In DNA form, the CDR3 reads TGTGCCAGCAGCGCCGCCAGCGTCTTGGGGCCAACCCAGTACTTC. It encodes CASSAASVLGPTQYF.

The chain joins TRBV27 to TRBJ2-1, with a tentative D call TRBD2 (5 bases). The V gene's germline CDR1 is MNHEY and CDR2 SMNVEV (reference sequence). CDR3 length: 15 amino acids. The V gene lost 5 bases and the J gene lost 1 base, with 12 bases spanning the gap. CDR3 in amino acids: CASSLRGFSYNEQFF. CDR3 bases: TGTGCCAGCAGTCTCCGAGGGTTTTCCTACAATGAGCAGTTCTTC.

The rearrangement joins TRBV10-3 to TRBJ2-7; TRBD1 matches 9 bases. The V segment lost 6 bases and the J segment 5 bases; nucleotides outside the gene matches: 14. This CDR3 spans 16 amino acids. Germline CDR1 is ENHRY and CDR2 is SYGVKD. DNA for the CDR3: TGTGCCATCAGCCCAGAGCGGACAGGGGTTGGGAACGAGCAGTACTTC. Translation gives CAISPERTGVGNEQYF.